Reported below is one T cell receptor beta chain. The sample holds many counts of this clonotype. Its antigen is currently not known. No base-level quality is on record; no much larger clone is a single base apart. The sample originates from a study of Graves' ophthalmopathy and Graves' hyperthyroidism (dated by TCRdb to the late 2010s). In the study overall: Hyperthyroidism was considered stable if no progression to ophthalmopathy occurred within 18 months of follow-up. Once sampling was done, hyperthyroidism patients were given methimazole at a starting dose of 30 mg daily, while ophthalmopathy patients were given high-dose intravenous methylprednisolone. To explore V-J signatures distinguishing ophthalmopathy from hyperthyroidism, a discovery set of around 97 patients (around 42 ophthalmopathy, roughly 56 stable hyperthyroidism) was enrolled. T-cell repertoires of thyroid tissue and blood were compared in 5 or 6 hyperthyroidism patients. In total, 135 blood samples were TCR-sequenced: fewer than 50 ophthalmopathy, around 75 hyperthyroidism and some 17 hyperthyroidism-to-ophthalmopathy patients. The independent validation cohort included about 20 hyperthyroidism patients plus 17 patients who later progressed from hyperthyroidism to ophthalmopathy. The study used TCR beta repertoire signatures to distinguish Graves' ophthalmopathy from Graves' hyperthyroidism and to predict progression to ophthalmopathy. Broad study findings and their caveats: The 13-signature model separated ophthalmopathy from stable hyperthyroidism with approximately 90% sensitivity and just under 84% specificity in cross-validation, and 80%/75% in the test set. In validation, the model predicted ophthalmopathy progression with over 60% sensitivity and 72.22% specificity; roughly 12 predicted patients were CT-confirmed with GO in a median of about 7.1 months. Most of the expanded thyroid clonotypes with a frequency above 0.001 were also detected in blood, and it was suggested that the thyroid immune response may be reflected by blood repertoires. Sample size was not predetermined statistically, and investigators were not blinded to group allocation.

For repertoire sequencing, TCR beta CDR3 regions were amplified from RNA transcripts. HTBI primers and the Qiagen OneStep RT-PCR kit were used in a first-round RT-PCR, which was followed by a second-round multiplex PCR, size selection and purification. Libraries were sequenced on an Illumina HiSeq2000 using paired-end 100 bp reads. The original pipeline was this. SOAPnuke was used for read processing, and reads with adapters, uncalled bases, a mean Phred below 15, or no exact constant-primer or identifier match were discarded. High-quality paired reads were merged with COPE v1.2.5. Each unique nucleotide sequence was treated as a clonotype, and MiTCR v1.1 was used to align the clonotypes to the IMGT TRB V, D and J references. The analysis was limited to V-J combinations with a frequency above 0.0001, which together covered 99% to 99.2% of repertoires. A TCR clonal expansion and chaos score per V-J combination was defined as the ratio of F50 clonal expansion to chaos observed in the TCRdist matrix. Welch's t-statistics and random forest were used to narrow the features down to around twelve V-J combinations, which were then fed into a naive Bayes classifier. The Morisita-Horn index was used to measure how similar the thyroid and blood repertoires were. The public sequencing data were trimmed at Q25 with fastp and processed into clonotypes with MiXCR by TCRdb, which kept only in-frame beta chains. Each entry is one CDR3 protein sequence, shown with its most common DNA and genes. The V and J calls, along with clone size, are taken from TCRdb and not from the paper's own processing. For this sample there are more than 1,000,000 distinct CDR3 sequences; roughly 35% appear just once. The top ten constitute approximately 12% of the sample.

V loses 7 bases, J loses 0 bases, and the germline ends lie 16 bases apart. CDR1 and CDR2, looked up from the germline V gene, are MNHEY and SVGAGI. Spanning cysteine to phenylalanine, the CDR3 consists of 17 amino acids. Just the 51-base CDR3 DNA is kept, in frame starting at base 1. The hyperthyroidism patients were 18 to 65 years old and newly diagnosed, with a disease duration of less than 2 months. Patients with other autoimmune diseases, uncontrolled infections, pregnancy or lactation were excluded. Clinical symptoms, serum thyroxine, TRAb, thyroid ultrasound and orbital computed tomography formed the basis of the diagnosis. Total RNA was extracted with Trizol reagent and quality-checked on an Agilent 2100 Bioanalyzer.

The source material was peripheral blood or thyroid tissue (not recorded which). This receptor was identified in an adult man with Graves' hyperthyroidism. The chain is encoded by TRBV6-5 joined to TRBJ2-6; TRBD2 could be the D gene, as 6 bases match. The DNA sequence reads TGTGCCAGCACCTTTGGCGGGGTCCCCTCTGGGGCCAACGTCCTGACTTTC. Translated, it reads CASTFGGVPSGANVLTF.